One T cell receptor beta chain is described in this entry. The antigen is undetermined. Germline values: CDR1 SGHNT, CDR2 YENEEA. Germline trimming cut 3 bases from V and 4 bases from J; bases unmatched to any gene: 9. The CDR3 consists of 15 residues. The data were obtained in a study of cytomegalovirus exposure and HLA in healthy donors. Findings and limits, study-wide: Testing in vitro showed three CMV-associated chains specific for CMV antigens. Subsequent analysis revealed that first-cohort TCR clusters tended to co-occur in the 100 to 150 validation repertoires. Most TCR sequences were seen very rarely across donors, but some public TCRs occurred in many. It was reportedly the case that the classifier diagnosed cytomegalovirus status with high specificity and sensitivity.

Clones were sequenced by immunoSEQ multiplex PCR, and TCRdb holds only the in-frame ones, with some missing. The sample records some 120,000 clones, 75% to 90% being singletons. Specimen: PBMCs. The chain links TRBV11-3 to TRBJ2-7; 7 bases match TRBD1. The origin of this receptor is a woman younger than 30 in good health and CMV-seronegative. CDR3 residues: CASSLLTGSPYEQYF. The CDR3 region has the DNA TGTGCCAGCAGCTTGCTGACAGGGTCTCCGTACGAGCAGTACTTC.